Below are 4 T cell receptor beta chains sequenced from a single sample in a study of regulatory T cells in long-lasting Graves disease. For TCR beta, libraries came from iRepertoire HTBI primers and Arm-PCR of CDR3 regions. Each CDR3 protein is one row after TCRdb ran MiXCR on the multiplex PCR reads. Found here are roughly 450,000 distinct CDR3 sequences, around 22% of them singletons; the top ten hold about 27%. As to time point: persistent/refractory GD, antithyroid drugs over 5 years with positive TRAb. PBMCs provided the RNA from which the TCR library was made. This specimen consisted of peripheral blood mononuclear cells (PBMCs), obtained when the disease was refractory, from a patient treated with antithyroid drugs. The receptors derive from a female donor with Graves disease.

The V gene is TRBV19, the J gene TRBJ1-2, with D perhaps TRBD1 (6 bases). The CDR3 loop spans 14 amino acids. V was trimmed by 0 bases and J by 8 bases, leaving 13 bases between them. The V gene's germline CDR1 is LNHDA and CDR2 SQIVND (reference sequence). The CDR3 is CASSIDLQGGGYTF. In DNA, the CDR3 is TGTGCCAGTAGTATAGATCTACAGGGTGGCGGCTACACCTTC.

This clonotype has only a few counts. The genes are TRBV7-3 and TRBJ1-1, with D uncertain. Germline values: CDR1 SGHTA, CDR2 FQGTGA. This CDR3 is built from 14 residues. V lost 5 bases to trimming and J lost 5 bases, with 15 bases between them. The CDR3 DNA sequence: TGTGCCAGCAGCCCCTCACGGGGATGGACTGAAGCTTTCTTT. It translates to CASSPSRGWTEAFF.

This clonotype was observed at least ten times. The chain links TRBV20-1 to TRBJ1-1; D not resolved. Germline CDR1 reads DFQATT; CDR2 reads SNEGSKA (reference sequence). The CDR3 extends over 10 amino acids. Trimming took off 5 bases at V and 9 bases at J, with 10 bases between the two ends. CDR3 protein: CSAGWDQAFF. CDR3 DNA: TGCAGTGCTGGATGGGATCAAGCTTTCTTT.

Many counts were recorded for this clonotype. J is TRBJ2-5 and V is TRBV28; 9 bases match TRBD2. The V gene end was trimmed by 3 bases and the J gene end by 4 bases; junction bases not matched to a gene: 12. Germline assignment: CDR1 MDHEN and CDR2 SYDVKM. CDR3 size: 17 residues. This CDR3 is CASSFGSILAGRETQYF. CDR3 nucleotides: TGTGCCAGCAGTTTCGGGTCGATTCTAGCGGGACGAGAGACCCAGTACTTC.